A selection of T cell receptor beta chains follows, all from one sample in a study of blood T cells in healthy people across ages. TCRdb reprocessed the 5' RACE reads with MiXCR, giving one entry per CDR3 protein. The table records 450,000 to 700,000 distinct CDR3 sequences, approximately 25% of them present only once. The sequenced material came from blood. These receptors all come from a woman aged 70 to 79 in good health. CDR3s include the opening cysteine and the closing phenylalanine or tryptophan. Each record gives: V gene, J gene, CDR3 length, CDR3 protein.

TRBV3-1	TRBJ2-5	16	CASSQRRSGTQETQYF
TRBV7-2	TRBJ2-7	12	CASSPGYYEQYF
TRBV6-2/TRBV6-3	TRBJ2-1	16	CASRATGTLSYNEQFF
TRBV4-3	TRBJ2-3	16	CASSQELWGVADTQYF
TRBV7-8	TRBJ2-1	17	CASSLGGRTGSYNEQFF
TRBV5-1	TRBJ2-3	12	CASSFTADTQYF
TRBV12-3/TRBV12-4	TRBJ2-3	14	CASSWDRPGDTQYF
TRBV4-2	TRBJ1-4	16	CASSRHRGPTNEKLFF
TRBV6-2/TRBV6-3	TRBJ1-2	12	CASSYEGNGYTF
TRBV27	TRBJ1-2	16	CASSLIKAPSNYGYTF
TRBV4-2	TRBJ1-1	14	CASSQDGPQEEAFF
TRBV5-1	TRBJ2-5	15	CASSLAGNGQETQYF
TRBV11-2	-	14	CASSLAAGHYEQYF
TRBV20-1	TRBJ1-1	12	CSARVAGGEAFF
TRBV5-1	TRBJ1-2	14	CASSLDVQSYGYTF
TRBV6-2/TRBV6-3	TRBJ2-3	21	CASSYSITSEVAGASTDTQYF
TRBV3-1	TRBJ1-1	18	CASSQSRVSRGKDTEAFF
TRBV20-1	TRBJ1-1	14	CSARPQRTQTEAFF
TRBV5-1	TRBJ1-2	14	CASSPGGVEYGYTF
TRBV7-2	TRBJ2-5	13	CASSLEPGKTQYF
TRBV12-3/TRBV12-4	TRBJ1-4	15	CASRIRQGTNEKLFF
TRBV20-1	TRBJ2-7	12	CSADGGTLEQYF
TRBV20-1	TRBJ2-2	13	CSARDNYSGELFF
TRBV7-9	TRBJ1-2	15	CASSQETRAKYGYTF
TRBV28	TRBJ2-3	16	CASSYATSRSADTQYF
TRBV5-1	TRBJ2-5	13	CASSLSRLETQYF
TRBV20-1	TRBJ2-7	16	CSARDQGTSGSYEQYF
TRBV6-2/TRBV6-3	TRBJ1-1	14	CASSYQGGYIEAFF
TRBV4-1	TRBJ2-1	18	CASSQGLGRTYSYNEQFF
TRBV6-2/TRBV6-3	TRBJ2-1	16	CASISLWQGRLEMGFF
TRBV27	TRBJ2-4	15	CASSLQGVAKNIQYF
TRBV10-3	TRBJ2-3	12	CAISESTDTQYF
TRBV3-1	TRBJ1-5	12	CASRLGNQPQHF
TRBV13	TRBJ2-1	15	CASSSGDMVWNEQFF
TRBV2	TRBJ1-4	13	CASTGQANEKLFF
TRBV5-1	TRBJ1-4	15	CASSPSGQQNEKLFF
TRBV5-4	TRBJ2-5	13	CASSLRGARHQYF
TRBV7-9	TRBJ1-1	11	CASSLTSEAFF
TRBV4-2	TRBJ2-5	15	CASSRQAENKETQYF
TRBV28	TRBJ1-5	12	CASSSRDQPQHF
TRBV5-4	TRBJ2-3	17	CASSVAGARGGTDTQYF
TRBV2	TRBJ2-3	15	CASSPSRPVADTQYF
TRBV12-3/TRBV12-4	TRBJ1-2	13	CASRRTGTDGYTF
TRBV5-1	TRBJ1-4	15	CASSQEGQQNEKLFF
TRBV4-3	TRBJ2-2	14	CASSQTTVAGELFF
TRBV28	TRBJ2-5	15	CASSLGFASFKTQYF